The clone carrying this TCR beta chain was found many times. Its antigen is currently unknown. This entry comes from a study of T-cell memory formation after mild COVID-19. The CDR3 length is 14 residues. Germline-derived CDR1 and CDR2 are SGHRS and YFSETQ. The V and J ends lost 4 bases and 2 bases, in that order; junction bases with no gene match: 3. Notes on the study in general: Clones contracting over day 15 to 85 were CD4/CD8 balanced, with later expanders leaning CD4+.

One entry per CDR3 protein, called by TCRdb with MiXCR from the 5' RACE reads. The top ten hold 8.8% of the sample, which has over 350,000 distinct CDR3 sequences, 20% to 25% seen once. The chain combines TRBV5-1 with TRBJ2-5; 9 bases are a match to TRBD1. Sequences were obtained from PBMCs or a T cell subset sorted from them (not recorded which). This clonotype originated in an adult woman who had mild COVID-19 (a few samples of this study predate the infection). Cell type and time point are not known. Written as DNA, the CDR3 is TGCGCCAGCAGCACCGGACAGGGGCAAGAGACCCAGTACTTC. It codes for CASSTGQGQETQYF.